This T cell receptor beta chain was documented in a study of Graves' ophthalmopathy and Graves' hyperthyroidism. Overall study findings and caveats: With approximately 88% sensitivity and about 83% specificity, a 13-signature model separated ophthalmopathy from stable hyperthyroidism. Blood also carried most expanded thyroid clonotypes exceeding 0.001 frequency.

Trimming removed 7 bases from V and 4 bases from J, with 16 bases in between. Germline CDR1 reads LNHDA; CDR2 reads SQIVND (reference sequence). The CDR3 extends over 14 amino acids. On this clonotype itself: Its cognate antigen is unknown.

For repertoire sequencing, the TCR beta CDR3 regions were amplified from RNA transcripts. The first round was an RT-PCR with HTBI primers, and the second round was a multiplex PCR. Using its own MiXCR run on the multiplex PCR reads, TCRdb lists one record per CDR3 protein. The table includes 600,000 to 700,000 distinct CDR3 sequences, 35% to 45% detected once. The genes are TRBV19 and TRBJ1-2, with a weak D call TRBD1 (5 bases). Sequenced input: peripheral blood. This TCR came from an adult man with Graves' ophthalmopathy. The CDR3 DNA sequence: TGTGCCAGTACCGGGACTAGCGGGTTCTATGGCTACACCTTC. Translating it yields CASTGTSGFYGYTF.